This TCR beta chain was sequenced for a study of T cell responses to AZD1222 COVID-19 vaccine (dated by TCRdb to about 2021). Turning to the overall study: AZD1222 recipients whose second dose came at about 4 weeks and those whose second dose came at about 12 weeks were combined into one group, since spike-specific TCR depth and breadth did not differ between the two schedules. TCR sequencing was performed for roughly 250 trial participants, of whom about 200 were given two doses of AZD1222 and around 25 were given two doses of MenACWY control vaccine. Trial participants were enrolled by age into 18-55, 56-69 and 70-plus year subgroups, with about 150, 28 and 57 TCR-sequenced participants respectively.

Read against the paper, the sample's time point label means: baseline before first vaccination. Samples from vaccinated people were obtained from the UK trials COV001 and COV002, which included a single-blind randomized controlled phase 2/3 trial of AZD1222 (ChAdOx1 nCoV-19) in healthy adults. For TCRbeta chain sequencing, PBMC samples were collected from trial participants at day 0 and at day 28 after the second dose. Paper-wide results and their limitations: Conclusions about previously exposed vaccinees are limited because only six or seven AZD1222 recipients were SARS-CoV-2 seropositive at baseline. Because no day 14 peak-response samples were available, the repertoires could be characterized only after the peak T cell response. Participants were mostly white British and included more females than males, and it was suggested by the authors that clonal diversity may have been underestimated. After two AZD1222 doses, spike-specific TCR breadth and depth were significantly higher than at day 0 and than in MenACWY recipients. In the small 56-69-year group, the increase in depth fell short of significance, most likely because of low power. The whole spike protein was spanned by vaccine-associated CD4 TCRs, and dominant responses were seen in regions 160-218 and 743-854. Reportedly, close to half of the unique spike-specific TCRs recognized epitopes lying outside the regions that are mutated in the B.1.351 and B.1.1.7 variants.

A remark on this clone: The specificity of this receptor is unknown. The input lacks base qualities; no much larger clone sits a single base away.

According to the germline V gene, CDR1 reads MGHRA and CDR2 reads YSYEKL. The V and J ends are trimmed by 0 bases and 3 bases, leaving 20 bases between them. The CDR3 runs 18 residues from the cysteine to the phenylalanine. Only the CDR3 region is kept as DNA, spanning 54 bases read in frame from base 1. The CDR3 regions of human TCRbeta chains were subjected to immunosequencing. In the original analysis: TCRs in the repertoires were matched against a reference library of SARS-CoV-2-specific TCRs that had been generated with the MIRA antigen-specificity platform. Breadth meant the fraction of unique TCRs that were SARS-CoV-2-associated, whereas depth meant the fraction of total T cells that were SARS-CoV-2-associated. Each spike-specific TCR was assigned to its reactive spike region and to a CD4 or CD8 class using the MIRA data. Log10-transformed breadth and depth values were compared by one-way ANOVA with Sidak's multiple comparisons tests. TCRdb provides this immuneACCESS table in a form limited to in-frame rearrangements. Some clones are lacking; in checked studies, under half of them reflect an unresolved V gene, and why the rest are absent is not known. D and trimming were read from the DNA, whereas the V and J calls and clone size are those reported in that table. In this sample the table shows tens of thousands of clones, over 70% of which occur a single time. The ten most abundant clones make up around 3.9% of the sample.

The sample was peripheral blood, taken on day 0 of AZD1222 vaccination. This receptor was obtained from an adult in good health. The V gene is TRBV4-1 and the J gene is TRBJ1-1; a weak D assignment points to TRBD1 (5 bases agree). The sequenced DNA is TGCGCCAGCAGCCAAGAGGGACTCTTCACAGGCCTGGACACTGAAGCTTTCTTT. It specifies CASSQEGLFTGLDTEAFF.